A single sample is the source of the 30 T cell receptor beta chains below, sequenced in a study of human T cells and chemical hapten exposure. The time point: pre-sensitization, week 0. Treatment in this sample: therapeutic diphenylcyclopropenone sensitization with weekly scalp DPC. TCRdb redid the calling of the RACE reads with MiXCR, one entry per CDR3 protein. The table has about 380,000 distinct CDR3 sequences, roughly 4.6% seen once; the top ten hold 2% to 3%. Sequencing was performed on whole blood, taken in connection with sensitization to the hapten diphenylcyclopropenone (DPC). These receptors came from a woman between 45 and 60 years old with alopecia areata. Some clones in this sample may be carry-over from other donors' samples.

The CDR3 is CASSYSSLSYEQYF. CDR3 DNA: TGTGCCAGCAGTTATTCGTCTCTCTCCTACGAGCAGTACTTC. The genes are TRBV12-3 or TRBV12-4 and TRBJ2-7; D gene uncertain. The V end was cut by 4 bases, the J end by 0 bases, with 10 bases between. This CDR3 contains 14 residues.

As concerns this clonotype: A much larger clone lies a single base off, so this may be a read error. The chain couples TRBV9 to TRBJ2-1; 7 nucleotides agree with TRBD2. V lost 0 bases, J lost 6 bases, and 3 bases stayed unmatched. Germline-derived CDR1 and CDR2 are SGDLS and YYNGEE. This CDR3 is built from 14 residues. The CDR3: CASSVEASGNEQFF. Here the CDR3 DNA reads TGTGCCAGCAGCGTAGAGGCTAGCGGCAATGAGCAGTTCTTC.

This clonotype was seen at least ten times. This chain joins TRBV28 and TRBJ2-5; 10 positions agree with TRBD2. Germline CDR1 MDHEN, CDR2 SYDVKM. The V and J ends lost 5 bases and 1 base, in that order; junction bases with no gene match: 4. The CDR3 spans 15 residues. CDR3: CASSGLADLQETQYF. CDR3 sequence (DNA): TGTGCCAGCAGTGGACTAGCGGACCTCCAAGAGACCCAGTACTTC.

This clonotype has at least ten counts. The genes are TRBV29-1 and TRBJ2-7; TRBD2 matches at 8 bases. CDR3 length equals 16 residues. Germline V gene data show CDR1 as SQVTM and CDR2 as ANQGSEA. V lost 1 base, J lost 1 base, and 9 bases stayed unmatched. Here the CDR3 reads CSVEAQGSGGSYEQYF. The CDR3 DNA reads TGCAGCGTTGAAGCCCAGGGGAGCGGGGGATCCTACGAGCAGTACTTC.

At least ten counts were recorded for this clonotype. This chain joins TRBV12-3 or TRBV12-4 and TRBJ2-3; unclear D gene. V lost 5 bases and J lost 4, with 13 bases in between. The CDR3 is 14 amino acids. The CDR3 loop reads CASSPGPESDTQYF. CDR3 bases: TGTGCCAGCAGTCCGGGTCCCGAATCAGATACGCAGTATTTT.

This clonotype was counted only a few times. The rearrangement joins TRBV12-3 or TRBV12-4 to TRBJ1-4; TRBD1 might be the D (6 bases). V lost 6 bases and J 7 bases, leaving 15 bases between the germline ends. CDR3 size: 14 residues. CDR3 in DNA: TGTGCCAGCAGAAGAAACAGGGCTGGTGAAAAACTGTTTTTT. Its translation: CASRRNRAGEKLFF.

On this clonotype: A much bigger clone sits one base away, suggesting this may be a read error. The rearrangement joins TRBV7-2 to TRBJ1-1; D perhaps matches TRBD1 (5 bases). Germline V gene lookup returns CDR1 SGHTA and CDR2 FQGNSA. The CDR3 has 16 residues. The CDR3 nucleotides read TGTGCCAGCAGGTTAGCGCCAGGGTTAGCGATCACTGAAGCTTTCTTT. Amino acid sequence: CASRLAPGLAITEAFF. The full variable domain, rest sourced from reference TRBV7-2 and TRBJ1-1, is GAGVSQSPSNKVTEKGKDVELRCDPISGHTALYWYRQSLGQGLEFLIYFQGNSAPDKSGLPSDRFSAERTGGSVSTLTIQRTQQEDSAVYLCASRLAPGLAITEAFFGQGTRLTVV.

This clonotype occurred many times. This chain uses TRBV7-2 with TRBJ2-3; 8 nucleotides match TRBD2. The ends lost 2 bases at V and 5 bases at J; junction bases unmatched: 15. Germline CDR1 and CDR2: SGHTA and FQGNSA. The CDR3 is 18 amino acids. CDR3 nucleotides: TGTGCCAGCAGCTTAAGGGCCTTGGACGGGGGGGCCAGAGATACGCAGTATTTT. Encoded protein: CASSLRALDGGARDTQYF.

Ten or more counts support this clonotype. The genes are TRBV12-3 or TRBV12-4 and TRBJ1-5; D uncertain. The V end lost 4 bases, the J end lost 0 bases, and 10 bases lay between the germline ends. This CDR3 contains 15 residues. CDR3 coding DNA: TGTGCCAGCAGTTGGCAGGCAAATAGCAATCAGCCCCAGCATTTT. The encoded protein is CASSWQANSNQPQHF.

This clonotype came up a few times. This sequence joins TRBV30 and TRBJ2-7, with D uncertain. Germline CDR1 GTSNPN, CDR2 SVGIG (reference sequence). V was clipped by 5 bases and J by 2 bases, with 7 bases between them. The CDR3 has 11 residues. CDR3 loop: CAWSRTYEQYF. The CDR3, as DNA: TGTGCCTGGTCGCGAACCTACGAGCAGTACTTC.

This clonotype occurred many times. This chain uses TRBV15 with TRBJ1-6; D is uncertain. Per the germline V gene, CDR1 is LNHNV and CDR2 is YYDKDF (reference sequence). The germline V and J ends were trimmed by 6 bases and 9 bases, with 9 bases remaining between them. The CDR3 runs to 12 residues. Here the CDR3 reads CATRTGVSPLHF. The CDR3 bases are TGTGCCACCAGAACCGGAGTTTCACCCCTCCACTTT.

This clonotype has ten or more counts. The J gene is TRBJ2-7, the V gene TRBV6-6, with 7 bases lining up with TRBD2. Germline assignment: CDR1 MNHNY and CDR2 SVGAGI (reference sequence). The junction had 8 bases not matched to a gene; V was cut back by 7 bases and J by 2 bases. This CDR3 contains 14 residues. CDR3 DNA: TGTGCCAGCACCCAGCGGGACGGCCCCTACGAGCAGTACTTC. Protein: CASTQRDGPYEQYF.

The gene calls are TRBV20-1 and TRBJ1-2; no clear D gene. V lost 4 bases to trimming and J lost 1 base, with 13 bases between them. Germline V gene sequence: CDR1 DFQATT, CDR2 SNEGSKA (reference sequence). This CDR3 region has 14 residues. This CDR3 reads CSANHRPNNYGYTF. CDR3 in DNA: TGCAGTGCTAACCACCGACCGAATAACTATGGCTACACCTTC.

This clonotype was seen a few times. The chain employs TRBV5-6 and TRBJ2-1, with TRBD1 matching 7 bases. Germline V gene lookup returns CDR1 SGHDT and CDR2 YYEEEE. The CDR3 runs to 15 residues. The trim removed 1 base at V and 4 bases at J, leaving 5 bases unmatched. This chain's CDR3 is CASSLRDRAYNEQFF. In DNA, the CDR3 is TGTGCCAGCAGCTTGCGTGACAGGGCGTACAATGAGCAGTTCTTC.

This sequence joins TRBV23-1 and TRBJ2-7, with TRBD1 identical over 7 bases. TRBV23-1 is annotated as an ORF whose role is uncertain. Trimming cost V 6 bases and J 7 bases; bases outside gene matches: 6. The CDR3 is made up of 12 amino acids. The CDR3 DNA reads TGCGCCAGCAGCAAGGGGGCGAGTGAGCAGTACTTC. It codes for CASSKGASEQYF.

In its sample, this clonotype was seen a few times. CDR3 sequence reads: CASSLYQGSAGNTIYF. For the CDR3, the DNA is TGTGCCAGCAGTTTATACCAGGGATCCGCCGGAAACACCATATATTTT. The chain has TRBV28 and TRBJ1-3, with D perhaps TRBD1 (5 bases). Trimming cost V 1 base and J 4 bases, with 14 bases left between them. The CDR3 loop spans 16 amino acids. Germline-derived CDR1 and CDR2 are MDHEN and SYDVKM.

This clonotype came up many times. The V call is TRBV12-3 or TRBV12-4, the J call TRBJ2-5, with 11 bases aligning to TRBD1. This CDR3 has 15 residues. The trim removed 3 bases at V and 5 bases at J, leaving 5 bases unmatched. CDR3 sequence: CASSFGQGAGETQYF. Written as DNA, the CDR3 is TGTGCCAGCAGTTTCGGACAGGGGGCTGGGGAGACCCAGTACTTC.

In its sample, this clonotype was seen many times. V usage is TRBV6-2 or TRBV6-3 and J usage is TRBJ2-1; D remains unclear. CDR3 length: 14 residues. Trimming cost V 0 bases and J 9 bases, with 12 bases left between them. CDR1 and CDR2 (germline): MNHEY, SVGEGT. In DNA, the CDR3 is TGTGCCAGCAGTTACTCGAATCAAAGGTCTGAGCAGTTCTTC. Amino acid sequence: CASSYSNQRSEQFF.

In this sample, this clonotype turned up many times. This chain joins TRBV7-8 and TRBJ2-7; perhaps TRBD2 as D (5 bases). Trimming took 3 bases from V and 6 from J, leaving 9 bases between them. Germline V gene data show CDR1 as SGHVS and CDR2 as FQNEAQ. CDR3 length: 12 residues. CDR3 residues: CASSFNGVEQYF. CDR3 bases: TGTGCCAGCAGCTTTAACGGGGTCGAGCAGTACTTC.

The rearrangement uses TRBV7-9 and TRBJ2-4, with D tentatively TRBD2 (5 bases). The CDR3 runs 13 residues. V lost 0 bases and J lost 8, with 8 bases in between. Germline V gives CDR1 SEHNR, CDR2 FQNEAQ (reference sequence). The CDR3 protein is CASSLAGADIQYF. The CDR3, as DNA: TGTGCCAGCAGCTTAGCGGGAGCCGACATTCAGTACTTC.

This clonotype came up many times. This chain connects TRBV6-5 to TRBJ1-4; 8 nucleotides agree with TRBD1. The CDR3 loop spans 16 amino acids. Germline V CDR1 and CDR2: MNHEY, SVGAGI. V was clipped by 6 bases and J by 6 bases; unmatched bases: 12. The CDR3 bases are TGTGCCAGCAGCCGTAGACTGCAGGGGGCGGATGAAAAACTGTTTTTT. Translation gives CASSRRLQGADEKLFF.

In its sample, this clonotype was seen a few times. The gene calls are TRBV12-3 or TRBV12-4 and TRBJ2-7, with 12 bases identical to TRBD2. Losses at the gene ends were 4 bases for V and 0 bases for J; bases not matched to a gene: 1. The CDR3 consists of 15 residues. This CDR3 is CASSSSGGASYEQYF. For the CDR3, the DNA is TGTGCCAGCAGTTCTAGCGGGGGGGCCTCCTACGAGCAGTACTTC.

This clonotype was picked up a small number of times. The rearrangement joins TRBV6-1 to TRBJ1-5; D remains unclear. V was pared by 8 bases and J by 1 base, with 9 bases between. This CDR3 spans 13 amino acids. Germline assignment: CDR1 MNHNS and CDR2 SASEGT. The DNA of the CDR3 is TGTGCCAGCTGTTCCAGAAGCAATCAGCCCCAGCATTTT. This translates into CASCSRSNQPQHF.

The J gene is TRBJ1-1, the V gene TRBV9, with D perhaps matching TRBD1 (5 bases). Trimming cost V 4 bases and J 5 bases, with 24 bases left between them. The CDR3 spans 17 residues. Germline V gives CDR1 SGDLS, CDR2 YYNGEE. Here the CDR3 DNA reads TGTGCCAGCAGCACAAGCCCCCAAGGGGTGGGGGGGACTGAAGCTTTCTTT. Its translation is CASSTSPQGVGGTEAFF. The full variable domain, completed using reference TRBV9 and TRBJ1-1, is DSGVTQTPKHLITATGQRVTLRCSPRSGDLSVYWYQQSLDQGLQFLIQYYNGEERAKGNILERFSAQQFPDLHSELNLSSLELGDSALYFCASSTSPQGVGGTEAFFGQGTRLTVV.

The chain carries TRBV2 and TRBJ1-1; 7 nucleotides match TRBD1. CDR1 SNHLY and CDR2 FYNNEI come from the germline V gene. The J segment lost 2 bases and the V segment lost 6 bases, leaving 15 bases of the junction unmatched. The CDR3 has 17 residues. CDR3 nucleotides: TGTGCCAGCAGGGGCTTAGGACACACAGGGGCCAACACTGAAGCTTTCTTT. As protein: CASRGLGHTGANTEAFF.

With respect to this clonotype: One junction end does not reproduce the germline sequence, and a read error may be involved. The genes are TRBV5-1 and TRBJ2-5; D remains ambiguous. In germline, CDR1 is SGHRS, CDR2 YFSETQ. There are 13 residues in the CDR3. The CDR3 reads CTSSRLFQETQYF. In DNA form, the CDR3 reads TGCACCAGCAGTCGGCTCTTTCAAGAGACCCAGTACTTC.

This clonotype was counted ten times or more. This rearrangement joins TRBV11-2 to TRBJ2-1; D possibly corresponds to TRBD2 (6 bases). The V and J ends lost 5 bases and 5 bases respectively, with 10 bases between them. CDR3 length: 13 amino acids. Germline CDR1 and CDR2: SGHAT and FQNNGV. The CDR3 sequence is CASSGRLDNEQFF. The DNA of the CDR3 is TGTGCCAGCAGCGGTCGACTAGACAATGAGCAGTTCTTC.

Of note for this clonotype: The junction differs from germline at one of its ends, possibly a read error. The rearrangement links TRBV12-5 to TRBJ1-2; the D is unclear. The CDR3 runs to 13 residues. Germline V gives CDR1 LGHNT, CDR2 FRNRAP. The CDR3 spells CASGPPTTGVGSF. The CDR3 DNA is TGTGCTAGTGGTCCCCCCACGACTGGGGTTGGCTCCTTC.

The rearrangement joins TRBV6-5 to TRBJ1-4; D may be TRBD1 (6 bases). Trimming shortened V by 5 bases and J by 7 bases, and 14 bases separated the two germline ends. CDR3 length equals 14 residues. Germline CDR1 MNHEY, CDR2 SVGAGI. CDR3 nucleotide sequence: TGTGCCAGCAGTAAATTTGGGGGGGCTGAAAAACTGTTTTTT. Residues: CASSKFGGAEKLFF.

This clonotype was picked up a small number of times. CDR3 in DNA: TGTGCCAGCAGTTTGAAACCGACGAACACTGAAGCTTTCTTT. Translation gives CASSLKPTNTEAFF. The chain recombines TRBV27 with TRBJ1-1; D call uncertain. The CDR3 runs 14 residues. The ends were cut back, 3 bases at V and 1 base at J, with 9 bases in the middle. Germline assignment: CDR1 MNHEY and CDR2 SMNVEV (reference sequence).